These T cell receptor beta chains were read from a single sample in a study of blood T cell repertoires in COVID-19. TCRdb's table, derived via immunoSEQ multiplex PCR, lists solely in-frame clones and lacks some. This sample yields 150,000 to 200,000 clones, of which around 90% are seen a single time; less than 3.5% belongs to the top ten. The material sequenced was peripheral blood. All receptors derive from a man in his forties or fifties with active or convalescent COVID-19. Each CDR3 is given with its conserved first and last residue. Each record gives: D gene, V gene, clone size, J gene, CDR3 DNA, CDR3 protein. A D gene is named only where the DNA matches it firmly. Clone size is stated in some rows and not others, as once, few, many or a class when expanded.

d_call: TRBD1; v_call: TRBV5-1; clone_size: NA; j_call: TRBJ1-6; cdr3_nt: TGCGCCAGCAGCTTGGGAACAGGGGAGTCGCTCCACTTT; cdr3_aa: CASSLGTGESLHF
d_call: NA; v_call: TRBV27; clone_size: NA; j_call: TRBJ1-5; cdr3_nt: TGTGCCAGCAGTTTCAGCGGGGCTTGGAATCAGCCCCAGCATTTT; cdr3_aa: CASSFSGAWNQPQHF
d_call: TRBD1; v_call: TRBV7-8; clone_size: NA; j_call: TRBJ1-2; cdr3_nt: TGTGCCAGCACCCACAAGGGACAGGGTGTCGATGATGGCTACACCTTC; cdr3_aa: CASTHKGQGVDDGYTF
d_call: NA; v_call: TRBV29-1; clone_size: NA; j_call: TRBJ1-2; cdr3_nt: TGCAGCGCGCAACAAAACAGGGAATGCACCTTC; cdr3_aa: CSAQQNRECTF
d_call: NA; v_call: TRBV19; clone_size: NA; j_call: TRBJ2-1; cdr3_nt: TGTGCCAGTAGTATAGACCCTACAGGGACCCTTTACAATGAGCAGTTCTTC; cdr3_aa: CASSIDPTGTLYNEQFF
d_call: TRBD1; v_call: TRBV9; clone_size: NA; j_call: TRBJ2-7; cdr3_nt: TGTGCCAGCAGCGGGCCCGAACAGGGGGTCATGGGTGGCGAGCAGTACTTC; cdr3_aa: CASSGPEQGVMGGEQYF
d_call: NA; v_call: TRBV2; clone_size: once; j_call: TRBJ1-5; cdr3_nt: TGTGCCAGCAACGACAGTCCGATCGGGGGGCCCCAGCATTTT; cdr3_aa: CASNDSPIGGPQHF
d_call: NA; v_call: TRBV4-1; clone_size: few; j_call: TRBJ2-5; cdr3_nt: TGCGCCAGCAGCCAATCCCCACCGGCGCAGGGAGAGACCCAGTACTTC; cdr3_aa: CASSQSPPAQGETQYF
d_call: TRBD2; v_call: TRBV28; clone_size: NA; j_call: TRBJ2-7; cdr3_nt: TGTGCCAGCAGGCCCTCGGCGGGGGGTAAATACGAGCAGTACTTC; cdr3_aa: CASRPSAGGKYEQYF
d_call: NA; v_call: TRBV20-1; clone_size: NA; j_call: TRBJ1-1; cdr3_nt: TGCAGTGCCTGGGATCGGGAGGGGGCTTTCTTT; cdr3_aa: CSAWDREGAFF
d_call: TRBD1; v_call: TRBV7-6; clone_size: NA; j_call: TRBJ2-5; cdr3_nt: TGTGCCAGCAGCGCACCGGGACAGGGGGCCCAAGAGACCCAGTACTTC; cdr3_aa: CASSAPGQGAQETQYF
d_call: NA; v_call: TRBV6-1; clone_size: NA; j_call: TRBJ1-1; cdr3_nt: TGTGCCAGCAGTGATGTCCAAATGAACACTGAAGCTTTCTTT; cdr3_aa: CASSDVQMNTEAFF
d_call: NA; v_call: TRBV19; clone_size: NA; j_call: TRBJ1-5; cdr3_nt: TGTGCCAGTAAATCACAGGGTGGCCAGCCCCAGCATTTT; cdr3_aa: CASKSQGGQPQHF
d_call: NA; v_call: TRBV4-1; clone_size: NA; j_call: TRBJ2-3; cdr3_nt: TGCGCCAGCAGCCAACTCACAGGGTTAGATACGCAGTATTTT; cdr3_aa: CASSQLTGLDTQYF
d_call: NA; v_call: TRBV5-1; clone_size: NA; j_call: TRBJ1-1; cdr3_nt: TGCGCCAGCAGCTTGCTATACAGGGCCCAGAACACTGAAGCTTTCTTT; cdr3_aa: CASSLLYRAQNTEAFF
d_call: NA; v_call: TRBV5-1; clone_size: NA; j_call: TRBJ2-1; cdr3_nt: TGCGCCAGCAGCTTGGAAGGGACAAACTACAATGAGCAGTTCTTC; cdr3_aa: CASSLEGTNYNEQFF
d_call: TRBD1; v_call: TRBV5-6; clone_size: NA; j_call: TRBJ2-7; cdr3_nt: TGTGCCAGCAGCTTGGGCCCCCCAGGGGGCGAATACGAGCAGTACTTC; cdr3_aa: CASSLGPPGGEYEQYF
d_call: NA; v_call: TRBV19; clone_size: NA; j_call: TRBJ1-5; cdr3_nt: TGTGCCAGTAGTATGGTGGGGGCTGGGAGTCAGCCCCAGCATTTT; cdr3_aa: CASSMVGAGSQPQHF
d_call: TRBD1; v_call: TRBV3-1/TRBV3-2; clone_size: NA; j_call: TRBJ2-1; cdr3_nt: TGTGCCAGCAGCCAGGGACAGGGTCGTTTAGGCTCCTACAATGAGCAGTTCTTC; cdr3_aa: CASSQGQGRLGSYNEQFF
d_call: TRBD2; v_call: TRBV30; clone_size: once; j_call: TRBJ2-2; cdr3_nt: TGTGCTTATAGCGGGGGGGGTTACACCGGGGAGCTGTTTTTT; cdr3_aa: CAYSGGGYTGELFF
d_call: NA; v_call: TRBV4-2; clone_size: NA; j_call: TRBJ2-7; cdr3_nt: TGTGCCAGCAGCCAAGTGGGGGCCCGCTACGAGCAGTACTTC; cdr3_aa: CASSQVGARYEQYF
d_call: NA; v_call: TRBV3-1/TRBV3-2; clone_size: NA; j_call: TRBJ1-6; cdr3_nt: TGTGCCAGCAGCCAAGTGGGGGGATTGGGTAATTCACCCCTCCACTTT; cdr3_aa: CASSQVGGLGNSPLHF
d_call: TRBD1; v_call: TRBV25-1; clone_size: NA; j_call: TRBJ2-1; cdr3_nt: TGTGCCACCATGGAGACAGGGGGTTTTTCGAATGAGCAGTTCTTC; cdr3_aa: CATMETGGFSNEQFF
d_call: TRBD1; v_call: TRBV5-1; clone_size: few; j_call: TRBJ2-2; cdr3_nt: TGCGCCAGCAGCCCCGGACAGGGGGCCACCGGGGAGCTGTTTTTT; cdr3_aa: CASSPGQGATGELFF
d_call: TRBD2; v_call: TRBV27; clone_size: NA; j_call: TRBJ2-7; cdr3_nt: TGTGCCAGCAGCTCGGGACTAGCGTTCTACGAGCAGTACTTC; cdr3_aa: CASSSGLAFYEQYF
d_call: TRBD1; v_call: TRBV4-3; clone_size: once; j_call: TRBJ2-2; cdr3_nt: TGCGCCAGCAGCCAAGAAGTGGGACAGGCGCTCACCGGGGAGCTGTTTTTT; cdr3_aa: CASSQEVGQALTGELFF
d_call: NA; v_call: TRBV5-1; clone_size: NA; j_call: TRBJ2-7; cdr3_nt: TGCGCCAGCAGCACAGGTTCGACGCCTCCCCACGAGCAGTACTTC; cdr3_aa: CASSTGSTPPHEQYF
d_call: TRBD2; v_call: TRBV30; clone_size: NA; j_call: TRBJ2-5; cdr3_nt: TGTGCCTGGAGTCTCGGACTAGCGGATAACCAAGAGACCCAGTACTTC; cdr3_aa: CAWSLGLADNQETQYF
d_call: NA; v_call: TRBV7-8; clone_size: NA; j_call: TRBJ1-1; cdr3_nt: TGTGCCAGCAGCGCCTATCTGAACACTGAAGCTTTCTTT; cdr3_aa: CASSAYLNTEAFF
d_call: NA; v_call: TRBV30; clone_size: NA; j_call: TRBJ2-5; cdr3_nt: TGTGCCTGGAGTGTGAAGGGGGTCGAGACCCAGTACTTC; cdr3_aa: CAWSVKGVETQYF
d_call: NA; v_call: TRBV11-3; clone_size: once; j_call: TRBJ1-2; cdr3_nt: TGTGCCAGCAGCTCCGCCGGGTTGGGTGGCTACACCTTC; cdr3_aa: CASSSAGLGGYTF
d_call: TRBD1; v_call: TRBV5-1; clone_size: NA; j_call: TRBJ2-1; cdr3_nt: TGCGCCAGCAGGCCCCAGGGGGCCTACAATGAGCAGTTCTTC; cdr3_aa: CASRPQGAYNEQFF
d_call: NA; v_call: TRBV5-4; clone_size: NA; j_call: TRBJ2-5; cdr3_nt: TGTGCCAGCAGCTTGGGGGGCGGAGAGACCCAGTACTTC; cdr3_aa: CASSLGGGETQYF